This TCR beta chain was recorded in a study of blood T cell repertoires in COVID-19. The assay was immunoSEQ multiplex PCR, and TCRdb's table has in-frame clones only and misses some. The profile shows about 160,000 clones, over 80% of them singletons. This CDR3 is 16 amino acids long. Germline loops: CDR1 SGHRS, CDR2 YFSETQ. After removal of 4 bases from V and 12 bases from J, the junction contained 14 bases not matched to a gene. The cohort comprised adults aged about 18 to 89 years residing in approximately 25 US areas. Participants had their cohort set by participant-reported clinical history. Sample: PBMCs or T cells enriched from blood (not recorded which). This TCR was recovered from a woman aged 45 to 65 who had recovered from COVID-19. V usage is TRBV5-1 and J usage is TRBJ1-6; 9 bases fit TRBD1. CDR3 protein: CASSALSGTGSQPLHF. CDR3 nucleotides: TGCGCCAGCAGCGCACTCTCCGGGACAGGGAGTCAACCCCTCCACTTT.